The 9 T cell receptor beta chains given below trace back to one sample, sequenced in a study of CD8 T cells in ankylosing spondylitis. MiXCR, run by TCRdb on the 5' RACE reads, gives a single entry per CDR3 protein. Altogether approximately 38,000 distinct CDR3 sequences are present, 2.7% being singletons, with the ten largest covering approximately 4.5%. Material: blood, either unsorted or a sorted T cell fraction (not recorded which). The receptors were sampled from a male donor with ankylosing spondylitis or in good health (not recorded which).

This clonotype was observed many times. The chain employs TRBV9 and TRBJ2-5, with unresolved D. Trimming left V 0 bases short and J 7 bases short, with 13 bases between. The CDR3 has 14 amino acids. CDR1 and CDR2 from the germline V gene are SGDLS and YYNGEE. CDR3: CASSVETGPGTQYF. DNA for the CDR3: TGTGCCAGCAGCGTAGAGACTGGGCCGGGGACCCAGTACTTC.

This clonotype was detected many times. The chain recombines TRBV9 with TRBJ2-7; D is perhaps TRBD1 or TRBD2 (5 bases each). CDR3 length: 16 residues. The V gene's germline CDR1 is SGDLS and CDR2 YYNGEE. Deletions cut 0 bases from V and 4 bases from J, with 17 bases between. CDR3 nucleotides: TGTGCCAGCAGCGTAGCTACGGGGCTAGCTGGTTACGAGCAGTACTTC. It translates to CASSVATGLAGYEQYF.

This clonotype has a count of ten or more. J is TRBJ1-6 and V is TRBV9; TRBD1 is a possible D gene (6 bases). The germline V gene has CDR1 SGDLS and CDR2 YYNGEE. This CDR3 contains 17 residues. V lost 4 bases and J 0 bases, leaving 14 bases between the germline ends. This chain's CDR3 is CASSPTQGNSYNSPLHF. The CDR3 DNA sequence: TGTGCCAGCAGCCCTACCCAGGGGAACTCCTATAATTCACCCCTCCACTTT. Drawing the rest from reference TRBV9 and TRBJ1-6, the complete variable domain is DSGVTQTPKHLITATGQRVTLRCSPRSGDLSVYWYQQSLDQGLQFLIQYYNGEERAKGNILERFSAQQFPDLHSELNLSSLELGDSALYFCASSPTQGNSYNSPLHFGNGTRLTVT.

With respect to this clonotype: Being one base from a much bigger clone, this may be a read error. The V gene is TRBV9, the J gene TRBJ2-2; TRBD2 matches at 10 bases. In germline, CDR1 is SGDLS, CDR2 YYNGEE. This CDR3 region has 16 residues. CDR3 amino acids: CASNLGLAANTGELLF. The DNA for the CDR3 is TGTGCCAGCAACCTCGGACTAGCGGCGAACACCGGGGAGCTGCTTTTT.

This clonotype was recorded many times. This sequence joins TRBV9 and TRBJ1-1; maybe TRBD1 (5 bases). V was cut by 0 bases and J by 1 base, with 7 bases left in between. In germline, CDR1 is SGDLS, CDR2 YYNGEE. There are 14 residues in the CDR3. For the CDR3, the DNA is TGTGCCAGCAGCGTAGCAGGGCGGAACACTGAAGCTTTCTTT. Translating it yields CASSVAGRNTEAFF.

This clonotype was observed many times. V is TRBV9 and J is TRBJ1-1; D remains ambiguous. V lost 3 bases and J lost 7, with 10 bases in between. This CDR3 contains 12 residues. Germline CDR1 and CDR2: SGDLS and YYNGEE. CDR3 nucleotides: TGTGCCAGCAGCGCCCCACGGATTGAAGCTTTCTTT. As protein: CASSAPRIEAFF.

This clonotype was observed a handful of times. CDR3 DNA sequence: TGTGCCAGCAGCGTAGCTAGCGGGGGGAACACCGGGGAGCTGTTTTTT. The encoded protein is CASSVASGGNTGELFF. The chain has TRBV9 and TRBJ2-2; 10 bases map to TRBD2. Germline CDR1 reads SGDLS; CDR2 reads YYNGEE. The CDR3 length is 16 residues. With 0 bases clipped from V and 1 base from J, the junction kept 0 bases outside the gene matches.

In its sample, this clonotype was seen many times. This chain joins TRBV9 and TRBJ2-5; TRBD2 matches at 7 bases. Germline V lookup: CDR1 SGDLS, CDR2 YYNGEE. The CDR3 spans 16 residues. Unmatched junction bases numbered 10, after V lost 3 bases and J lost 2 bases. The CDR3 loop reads CASSAGLAGRQETQYF. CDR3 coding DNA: TGTGCCAGCAGCGCCGGTCTCGCCGGGAGGCAAGAGACCCAGTACTTC.

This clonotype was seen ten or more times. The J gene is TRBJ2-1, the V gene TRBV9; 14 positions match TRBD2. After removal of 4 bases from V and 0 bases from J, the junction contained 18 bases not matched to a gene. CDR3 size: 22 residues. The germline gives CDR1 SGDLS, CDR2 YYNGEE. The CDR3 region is CASSLGPLGTSGGRSSYNEQFF. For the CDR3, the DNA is TGTGCCAGCAGCTTAGGTCCTCTCGGGACTAGCGGGGGCCGGAGCTCCTACAATGAGCAGTTCTTC.